The sequence of this TCR beta chain was determined in a study of Ad26.COV2.S vaccination and SARS-CoV-2 variants. General study points: Measurement of non-spike TCR breadth gave similar results in vaccine and placebo recipients.

In the case of this clone: Its antigen is unidentified.

The CDR3 consists of 17 residues. In germline, CDR1 is SGHAT, CDR2 FQNNGV. Deletions cut 3 bases from V and 1 base from J, with 13 bases between. Here immunoSEQ multiplex PCR was the method, and the copy in TCRdb shows in-frame clones only, minus some. The table shows around 370,000 clones, with about 91% occurring only once. The rearrangement uses TRBV11-2 and TRBJ2-6; D may be TRBD1 or TRBD2 (5 bases each). The sequenced sample was peripheral blood, obtained after recovery from COVID-19. The source is a human donor who had recovered from COVID-19. Here the CDR3 reads CASSFPGTRSGANVLTF. The CDR3 nucleotides are TGTGCCAGCAGCTTTCCAGGGACGAGGTCTGGGGCCAACGTCCTGACTTTC. Full variable domain (remainder filled in from reference TRBV11-2 and TRBJ2-6): EAGVAQSPRYKIIEKRQSVAFWCNPISGHATLYWYQQILGQGPKLLIQFQNNGVVDDSQLPKDRFSAERLKGVDSTLKIQPAKLEDSAVYLCASSFPGTRSGANVLTFGAGSRLTVL.